This T cell receptor (beta chain) derives from a study of spatial heterogeneity in lung cancer. As to time point: sample taken at primary tumor resection. TCRdb re-analysed the 5' RACE reads in MiXCR, keeping a single row per CDR3 protein. The sample yields some 39,000 distinct CDR3 sequences, approximately 6.3% seen once. This clonotype was seen repeatedly, ten times or more. Trimming pared 1 base from V and 3 bases from J, leaving 1 base between. CDR1 and CDR2 (germline): LGHDT, YNNKEL (reference sequence). This CDR3 spans 11 amino acids. The TCR was taken from a female donor with early-stage non-small cell lung cancer. The chain employs TRBV3-1 and TRBJ2-7; the D is unclear. Material: PBMCs, obtained at surgery. This CDR3 is CASSQGYEQYF. Written as DNA, the CDR3 is TGTGCCAGCAGCCAAGGCTACGAGCAGTACTTC.